This record looks at one T cell receptor beta chain sequence and its context. This CDR3 region has 16 residues. V lost 3 bases, J lost 2 bases, and 7 bases stayed unmatched. Germline values: CDR1 KGHDR, CDR2 SFDVKD. Clones were sequenced by immunoSEQ multiplex PCR, and TCRdb holds only the in-frame ones, with some missing. The data show roughly 98,000 clones, around four fifths seen once. These data originate in a study of blood T cell repertoires in COVID-19. Study as a whole: COVID-19 samples collected from the United States, Italy and Spain covered acute and convalescent phases. T cells, B-cell-depleted T cells, or PBMCs supplied cDNA or gDNA.

The specimen sequenced was peripheral blood. The rearrangement uses TRBV24-1 and TRBJ2-3; 7 positions match TRBD2. The receptor comes from an older woman with active or convalescent COVID-19. The CDR3 sequence: CATSDPLAEYTDTQYF. CDR3 in DNA: TGTGCCACCAGTGATCCCCTAGCGGAGTACACAGATACGCAGTATTTT.